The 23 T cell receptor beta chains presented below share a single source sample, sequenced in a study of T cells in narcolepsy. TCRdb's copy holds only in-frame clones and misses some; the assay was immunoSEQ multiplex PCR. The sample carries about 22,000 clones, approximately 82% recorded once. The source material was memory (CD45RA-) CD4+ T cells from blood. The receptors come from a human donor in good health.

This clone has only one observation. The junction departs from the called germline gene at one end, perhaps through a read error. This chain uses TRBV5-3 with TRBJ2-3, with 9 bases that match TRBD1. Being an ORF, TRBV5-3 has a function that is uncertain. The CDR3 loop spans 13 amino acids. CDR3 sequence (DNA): TGTGCCAGCAGCTTGACAGGGGGAGATACGCAGTATTTT. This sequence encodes CASSLTGGDTQYF.

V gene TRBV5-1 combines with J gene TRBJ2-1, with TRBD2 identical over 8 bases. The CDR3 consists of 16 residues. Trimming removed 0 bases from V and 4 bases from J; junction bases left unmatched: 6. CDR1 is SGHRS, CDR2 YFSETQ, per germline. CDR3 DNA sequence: TGCGCCAGCAGCTTGGTGGCGGGGGGTTCATACAATGAGCAGTTCTTC. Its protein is CASSLVAGGSYNEQFF. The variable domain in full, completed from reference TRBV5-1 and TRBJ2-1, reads KAGVTQTPRYLIKTRGQQVTLSCSPISGHRSVSWYQQTPGQGLQFLFEYFSETQRNKGNFPGRFSGRQFSNSRSEMNVSTLELGDSALYLCASSLVAGGSYNEQFFGPGTRLTVL.

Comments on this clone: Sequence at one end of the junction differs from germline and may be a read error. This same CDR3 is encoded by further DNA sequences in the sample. CDR3 nucleotide sequence: TGTGCCAGCAGTTTACGGGGCAGGGTGGATTATAGCAATCAGCCTCAGCATTTT. Its protein product is CASSLRGRVDYSNQPQHF. The V call is TRBV27, the J call TRBJ1-5, with a weak D call TRBD1 (5 bases). Germline V CDR1 and CDR2: MNHEY, SMNVEV (reference sequence). The CDR3 totals 18 residues.

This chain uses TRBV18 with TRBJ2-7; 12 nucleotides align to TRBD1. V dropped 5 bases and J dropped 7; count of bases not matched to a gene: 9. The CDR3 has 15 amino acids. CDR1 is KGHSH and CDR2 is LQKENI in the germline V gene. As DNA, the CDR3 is TGTGCCAGCTCAAAGGGGACAGGGGGCAGTGAAGAGCAGTACTTC. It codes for CASSKGTGGSEEQYF.

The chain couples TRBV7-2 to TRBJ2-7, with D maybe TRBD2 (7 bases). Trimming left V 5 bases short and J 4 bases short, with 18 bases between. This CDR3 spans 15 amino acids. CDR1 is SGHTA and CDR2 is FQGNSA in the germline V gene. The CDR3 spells CASSPQWGGAYEQYF. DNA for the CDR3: TGTGCCAGCAGCCCCCAGTGGGGGGGCGCATACGAGCAGTACTTC.

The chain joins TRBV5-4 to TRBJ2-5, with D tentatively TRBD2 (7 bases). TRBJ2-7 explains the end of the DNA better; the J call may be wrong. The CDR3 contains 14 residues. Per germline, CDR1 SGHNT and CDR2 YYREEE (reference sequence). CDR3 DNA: TGTGCCAGCAGCGGCGGGGGCCGGGGCTACGAGCAGTACTTC. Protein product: CASSGGGRGYEQYF.

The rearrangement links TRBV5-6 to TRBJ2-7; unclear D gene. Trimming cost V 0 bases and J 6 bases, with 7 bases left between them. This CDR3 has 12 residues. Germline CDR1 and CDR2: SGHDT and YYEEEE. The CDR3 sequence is CASSLGYREQYF. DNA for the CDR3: TGTGCCAGCAGCTTGGGGTATCGCGAGCAGTACTTC.

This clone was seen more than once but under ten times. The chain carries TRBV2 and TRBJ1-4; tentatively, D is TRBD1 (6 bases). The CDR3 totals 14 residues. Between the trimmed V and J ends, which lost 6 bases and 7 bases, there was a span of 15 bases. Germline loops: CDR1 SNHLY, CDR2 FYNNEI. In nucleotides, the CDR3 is TGTGCCAGCAGAGCCCCCGGGGGCGGTGAAAAACTGTTTTTT. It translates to CASRAPGGGEKLFF.

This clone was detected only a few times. CDR3: CASSEAGARDGELFF. CDR3 nucleotide sequence: TGTGCCAGCAGTGAAGCGGGGGCAAGGGACGGGGAGCTGTTTTTT. This chain uses TRBV6-4 with TRBJ2-2; 8 positions match TRBD2. CDR3 length: 15 residues. The trim removed 3 bases at V and 7 bases at J, leaving 7 bases unmatched. Germline V gene data show CDR1 as MRHNA and CDR2 as SNTAGT.

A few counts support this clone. CDR3 nucleotide sequence: TGTGCCAGTAGCACAACTAGCGGGGGATACAATGAGCAGTTCTTC. Its protein product is CASSTTSGGYNEQFF. V usage is TRBV19 and J usage is TRBJ2-1; TRBD2 agrees at 11 bases. In germline, CDR1 is LNHDA, CDR2 SQIVND (reference sequence). The CDR3 has 15 residues. V gave up 6 bases and J gave up 4 bases; unmatched junction bases: 5.

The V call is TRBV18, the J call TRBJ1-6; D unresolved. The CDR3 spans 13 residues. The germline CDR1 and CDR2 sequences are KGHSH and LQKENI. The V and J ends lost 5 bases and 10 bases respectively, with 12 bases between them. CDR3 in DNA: TGTGCCAGCTCAACCGAAGGAGAGTCACCCCTCCACTTT. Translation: CASSTEGESPLHF.

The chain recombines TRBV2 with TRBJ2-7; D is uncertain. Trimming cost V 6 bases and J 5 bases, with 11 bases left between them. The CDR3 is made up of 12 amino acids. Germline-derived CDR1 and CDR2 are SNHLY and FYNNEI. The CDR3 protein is CASSADANEQYF. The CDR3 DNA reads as TGTGCCAGCAGCGCCGACGCCAACGAGCAGTACTTC.

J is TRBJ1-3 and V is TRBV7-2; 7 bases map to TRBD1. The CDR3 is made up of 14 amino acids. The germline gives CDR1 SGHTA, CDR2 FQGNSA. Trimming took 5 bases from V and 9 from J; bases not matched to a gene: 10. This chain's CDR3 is CASSPQGSFGTIYF. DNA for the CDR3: TGTGCCAGCAGCCCACAGGGGTCGTTCGGCACCATATATTTT.

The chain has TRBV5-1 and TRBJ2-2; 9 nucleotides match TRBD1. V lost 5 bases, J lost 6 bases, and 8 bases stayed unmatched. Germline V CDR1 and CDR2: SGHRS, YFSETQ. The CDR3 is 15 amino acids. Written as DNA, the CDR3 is TGCGCCAGCAGTTGGACAGGGGTAGGGTCCGGGGAGCTGTTTTTT. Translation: CASSWTGVGSGELFF.

The DNA for the CDR3 is TGTGCCATCAGCGACGGGACTAGCGGACAAGAGACCCAGTACTTC. Translation: CAISDGTSGQETQYF. V and J are TRBV10-3 and TRBJ2-5; the match to TRBD2 covers 11 bases. The CDR3 has 15 amino acids. V lost 6 bases to trimming and J lost 2 bases; unmatched junction nucleotides: 5. Germline CDR1 reads ENHRY; CDR2 reads SYGVKD.

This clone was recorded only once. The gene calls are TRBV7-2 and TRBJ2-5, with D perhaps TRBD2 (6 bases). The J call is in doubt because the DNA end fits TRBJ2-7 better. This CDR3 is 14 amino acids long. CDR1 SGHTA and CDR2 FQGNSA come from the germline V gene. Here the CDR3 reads CASSLGDSASEQYF. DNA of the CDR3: TGTGCCAGCAGCTTAGGGGACTCCGCCTCCGAGCAGTACTTC.

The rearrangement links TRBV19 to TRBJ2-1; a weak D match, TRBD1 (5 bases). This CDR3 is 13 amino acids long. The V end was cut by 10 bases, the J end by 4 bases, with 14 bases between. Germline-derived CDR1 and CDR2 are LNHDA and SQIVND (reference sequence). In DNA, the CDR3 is TGTGCCACTAGACAGAACGTTTACAATGAGCAGTTCTTC. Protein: CATRQNVYNEQFF.

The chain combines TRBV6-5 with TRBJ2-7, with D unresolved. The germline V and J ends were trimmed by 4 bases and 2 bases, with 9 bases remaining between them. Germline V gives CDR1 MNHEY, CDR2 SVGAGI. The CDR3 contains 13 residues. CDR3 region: CASSSTGTYEQYF. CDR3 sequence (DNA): TGTGCCAGCAGTTCGACCGGAACCTACGAGCAGTACTTC.

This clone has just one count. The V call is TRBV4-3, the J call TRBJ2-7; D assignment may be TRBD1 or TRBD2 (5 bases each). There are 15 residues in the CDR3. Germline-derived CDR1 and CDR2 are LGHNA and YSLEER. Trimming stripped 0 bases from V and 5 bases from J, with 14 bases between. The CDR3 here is CASSQDWGMRDEQYF. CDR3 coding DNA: TGCGCCAGCAGCCAAGATTGGGGCATGCGGGACGAGCAGTACTTC.

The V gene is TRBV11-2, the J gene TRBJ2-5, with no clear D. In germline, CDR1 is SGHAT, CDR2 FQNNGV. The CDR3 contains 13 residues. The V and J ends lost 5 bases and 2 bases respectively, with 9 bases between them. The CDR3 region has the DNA TGTGCCAGCAGCGGAGAAGGACAAGAGACCCAGTACTTC. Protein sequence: CASSGEGQETQYF.

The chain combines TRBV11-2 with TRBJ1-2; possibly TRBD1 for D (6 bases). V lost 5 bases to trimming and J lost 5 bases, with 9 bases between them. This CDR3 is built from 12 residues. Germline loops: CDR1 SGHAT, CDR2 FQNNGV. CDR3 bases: TGTGCCAGCAGCGCAGGGGATTATGGCTACACCTTC. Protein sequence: CASSAGDYGYTF.

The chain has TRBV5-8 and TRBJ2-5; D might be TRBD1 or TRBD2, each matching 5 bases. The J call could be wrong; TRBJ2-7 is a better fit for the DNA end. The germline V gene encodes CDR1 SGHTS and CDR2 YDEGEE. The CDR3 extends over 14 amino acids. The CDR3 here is CASSLPGTTYEQYF. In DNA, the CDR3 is TGTGCCAGCAGCTTACCCGGGACCACCTACGAGCAGTACTTC.

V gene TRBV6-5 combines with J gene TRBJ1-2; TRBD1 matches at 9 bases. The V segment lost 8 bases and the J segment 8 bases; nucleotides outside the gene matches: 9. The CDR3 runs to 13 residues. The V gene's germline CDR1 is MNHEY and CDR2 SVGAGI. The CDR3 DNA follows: TGTGCCAGCCGGCCCCGGGACAGGGTGGGCTACACCTTC. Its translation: CASRPRDRVGYTF.